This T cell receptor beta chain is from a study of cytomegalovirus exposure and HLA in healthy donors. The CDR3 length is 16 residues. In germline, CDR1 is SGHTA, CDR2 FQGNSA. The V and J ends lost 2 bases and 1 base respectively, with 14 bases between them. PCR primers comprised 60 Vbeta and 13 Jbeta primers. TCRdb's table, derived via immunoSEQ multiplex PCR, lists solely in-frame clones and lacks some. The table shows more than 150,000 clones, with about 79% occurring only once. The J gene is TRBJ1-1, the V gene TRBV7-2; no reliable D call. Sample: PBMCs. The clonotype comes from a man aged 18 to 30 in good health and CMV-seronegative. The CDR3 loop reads CASSLLVLGGNTEAFF. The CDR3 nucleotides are TGTGCCAGCAGCTTATTGGTTCTAGGAGGGAACACTGAAGCTTTCTTT.